Below, one T cell receptor (beta chain) is given with its context. Antigen: not known. The CDR3 has 15 amino acids. Deletions cut 3 bases from V and 3 bases from J, with 14 bases between. Germline-derived CDR1 and CDR2 are SGHTA and FQGNSA. This sample stems from a study of cytomegalovirus exposure and HLA in healthy donors. Overall study findings and caveats: Cytomegalovirus status was reportedly diagnosed by the classifier with high sensitivity and specificity.

The primer mix had 60 Vbeta and 13 Jbeta primers. Using immunoSEQ multiplex PCR, the repertoire was profiled, and TCRdb retains in-frame clones only, with some absent. The sample consists of more than 150,000 clones, approximately 85% of them appearing once. Each donor's status was that of a healthy bone marrow donor. Sampled while nominally healthy, donors likely had unrecorded immune exposures. The sequencing input was PBMCs. This chain joins TRBV7-2 and TRBJ1-2; D might be TRBD1 (6 bases). This sequence was found in a girl aged 10 to 17 in good health and CMV-seropositive. The CDR3 protein is CASSLVGGGDYGYTF. The CDR3 DNA is TGTGCCAGCAGCTTGGTGGGTGGGGGCGACTATGGCTACACCTTC.